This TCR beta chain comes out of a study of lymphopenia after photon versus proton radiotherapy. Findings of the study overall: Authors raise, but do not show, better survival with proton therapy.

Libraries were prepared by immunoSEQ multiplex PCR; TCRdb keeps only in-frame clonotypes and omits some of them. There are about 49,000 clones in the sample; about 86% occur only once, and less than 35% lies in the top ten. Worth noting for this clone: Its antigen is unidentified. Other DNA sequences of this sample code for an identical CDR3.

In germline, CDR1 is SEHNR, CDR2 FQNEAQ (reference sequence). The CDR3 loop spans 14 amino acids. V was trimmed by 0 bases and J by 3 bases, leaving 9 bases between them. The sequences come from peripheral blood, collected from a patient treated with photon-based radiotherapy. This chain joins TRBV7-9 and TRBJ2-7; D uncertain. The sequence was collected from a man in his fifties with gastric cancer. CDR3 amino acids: CASSLAPSYYEQYF. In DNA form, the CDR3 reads TGTGCCAGCAGCTTAGCGCCTAGTTACTACGAGCAGTACTTC.